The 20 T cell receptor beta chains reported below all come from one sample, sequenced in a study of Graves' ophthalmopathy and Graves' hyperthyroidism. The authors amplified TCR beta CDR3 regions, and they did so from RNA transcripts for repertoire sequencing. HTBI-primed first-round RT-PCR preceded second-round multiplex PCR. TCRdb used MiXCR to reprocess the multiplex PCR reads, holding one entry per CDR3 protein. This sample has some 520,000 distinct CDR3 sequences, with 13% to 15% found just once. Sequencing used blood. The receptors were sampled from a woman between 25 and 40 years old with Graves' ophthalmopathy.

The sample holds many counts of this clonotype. CDR3 sequence: CASSMAPGNQPQHF. CDR3 nucleotide sequence: TGTGCCAGTAGTATGGCCCCAGGCAATCAGCCCCAGCATTTT. The chain has TRBV19 and TRBJ1-5, with D uncertain. The V end was cut by 3 bases, the J end by 2 bases, with 8 bases between. Germline-derived CDR1 and CDR2 are LNHDA and SQIVND (reference sequence). CDR3 size: 14 residues.

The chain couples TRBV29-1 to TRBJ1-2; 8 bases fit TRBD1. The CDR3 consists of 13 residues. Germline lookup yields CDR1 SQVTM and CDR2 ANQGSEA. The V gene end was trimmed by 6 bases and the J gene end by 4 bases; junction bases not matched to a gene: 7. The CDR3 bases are TGCAGCGTCGGACAGGGTCGGACCTATGGCTACACCTTC. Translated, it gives CSVGQGRTYGYTF.

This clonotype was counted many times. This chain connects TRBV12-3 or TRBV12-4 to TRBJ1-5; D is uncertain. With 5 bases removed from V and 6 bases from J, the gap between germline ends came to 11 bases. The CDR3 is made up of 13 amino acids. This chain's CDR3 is CASSPGPVQPQHF. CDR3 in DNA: TGTGCCAGCAGTCCCGGACCAGTTCAGCCCCAGCATTTT.

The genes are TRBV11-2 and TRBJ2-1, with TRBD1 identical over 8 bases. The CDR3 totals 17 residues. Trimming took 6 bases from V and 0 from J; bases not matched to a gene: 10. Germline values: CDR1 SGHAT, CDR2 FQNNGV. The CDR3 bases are TGTGCCAGCAGGAAAATCAGGGGGCCGAGCTCCTACAATGAGCAGTTCTTC. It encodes CASRKIRGPSSYNEQFF.

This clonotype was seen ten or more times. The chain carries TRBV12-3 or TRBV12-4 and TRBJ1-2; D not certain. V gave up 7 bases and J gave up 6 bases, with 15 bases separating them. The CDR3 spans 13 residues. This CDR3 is CASTSPSSNGYTF. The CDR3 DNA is TGTGCCAGCACATCCCCGTCATCCAATGGCTACACCTTC.

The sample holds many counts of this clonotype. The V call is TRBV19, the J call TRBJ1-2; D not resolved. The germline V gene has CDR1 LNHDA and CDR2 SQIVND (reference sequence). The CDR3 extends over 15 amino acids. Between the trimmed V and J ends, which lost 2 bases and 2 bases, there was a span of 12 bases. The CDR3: CASSIFVGQNYGYTF. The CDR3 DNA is TGTGCCAGTAGTATATTTGTCGGCCAGAACTATGGCTACACCTTC.

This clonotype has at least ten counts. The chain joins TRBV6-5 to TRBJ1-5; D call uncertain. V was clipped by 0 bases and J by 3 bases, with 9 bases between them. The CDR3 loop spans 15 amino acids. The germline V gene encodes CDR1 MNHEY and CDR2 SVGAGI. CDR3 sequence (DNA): TGTGCCAGCAGTTACTCAGGCAGAATCAATCAGCCCCAGCATTTT. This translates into CASSYSGRINQPQHF.

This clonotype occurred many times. The CDR3 loop is CASSWGQGTEAFF. The CDR3 DNA reads as TGTGCCAGCAGCTGGGGACAGGGGACTGAAGCTTTCTTT. The chain combines TRBV12-3 or TRBV12-4 with TRBJ1-1; TRBD1 matches 10 bases. The CDR3 totals 13 residues. V lost 6 bases and J lost 5; bases outside the gene matches: 3.

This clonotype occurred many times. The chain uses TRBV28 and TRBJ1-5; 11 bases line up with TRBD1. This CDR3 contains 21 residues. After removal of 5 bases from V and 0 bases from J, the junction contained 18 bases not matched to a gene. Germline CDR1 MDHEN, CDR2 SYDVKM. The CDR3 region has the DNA TGTGCCAGCAGTCTAAACTTCGTCCGGGACAGGGGGATCCATAGCAATCAGCCCCAGCATTTT. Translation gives CASSLNFVRDRGIHSNQPQHF.

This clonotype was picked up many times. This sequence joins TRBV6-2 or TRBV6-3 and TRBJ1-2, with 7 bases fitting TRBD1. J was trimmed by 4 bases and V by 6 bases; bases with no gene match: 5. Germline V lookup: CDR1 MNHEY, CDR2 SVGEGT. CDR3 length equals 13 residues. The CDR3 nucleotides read TGTGCCAGCAGATACGGACAGGTCTATGGCTACACCTTC. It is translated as CASRYGQVYGYTF.

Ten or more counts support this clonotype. CDR3 sequence: CASSLVGGVVQPQHF. CDR3 sequence (DNA): TGTGCCAGCAGCTTAGTGGGCGGCGTGGTTCAGCCCCAGCATTTT. The V gene is TRBV7-8, the J gene TRBJ1-5; D is uncertain. Trimming left V 1 base short and J 6 bases short, with 13 bases between. The germline gives CDR1 SGHVS, CDR2 FQNEAQ. This CDR3 contains 15 residues. Filled out from reference TRBV7-8 and TRBJ1-5, the complete variable domain reads GAGVSQSPRYKVAKRGQDVALRCDPISGHVSLFWYQQALGQGPEFLTYFQNEAQLDKSGLPSDRFFAERPEGSVSTLKIQRTQQEDSAVYLCASSLVGGVVQPQHFGDGTRLSIL.

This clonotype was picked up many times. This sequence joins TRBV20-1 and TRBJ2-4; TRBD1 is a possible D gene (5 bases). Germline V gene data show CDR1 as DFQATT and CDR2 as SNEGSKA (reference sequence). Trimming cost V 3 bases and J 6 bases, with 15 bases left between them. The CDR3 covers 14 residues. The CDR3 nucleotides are TGCAGTGCTAGCGAGGTTGGTGGGGCAAACATTCAGTACTTC. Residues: CSASEVGGANIQYF.

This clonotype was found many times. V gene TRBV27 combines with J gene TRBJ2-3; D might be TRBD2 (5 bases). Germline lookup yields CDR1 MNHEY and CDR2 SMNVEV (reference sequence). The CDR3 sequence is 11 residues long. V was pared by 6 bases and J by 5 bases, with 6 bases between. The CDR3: CASRRGDTQYF. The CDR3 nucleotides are TGTGCCAGCAGACGGGGAGATACGCAGTATTTT.

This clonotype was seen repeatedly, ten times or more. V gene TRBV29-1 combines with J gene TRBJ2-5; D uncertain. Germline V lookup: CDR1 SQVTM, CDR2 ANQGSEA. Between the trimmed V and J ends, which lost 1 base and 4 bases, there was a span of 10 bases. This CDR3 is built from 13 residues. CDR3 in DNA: TGCAGCGTTGAAGGGTCTAGGGTAGAGACCCAGTACTTC. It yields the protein CSVEGSRVETQYF.

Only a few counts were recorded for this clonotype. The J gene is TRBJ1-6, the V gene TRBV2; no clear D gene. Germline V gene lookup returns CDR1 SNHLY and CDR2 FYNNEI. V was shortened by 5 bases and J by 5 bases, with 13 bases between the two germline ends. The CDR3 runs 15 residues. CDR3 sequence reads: CASSSDRGNNSPLHF. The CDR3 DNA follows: TGTGCCAGCAGTTCCGACCGCGGGAATAATTCACCCCTCCACTTT.

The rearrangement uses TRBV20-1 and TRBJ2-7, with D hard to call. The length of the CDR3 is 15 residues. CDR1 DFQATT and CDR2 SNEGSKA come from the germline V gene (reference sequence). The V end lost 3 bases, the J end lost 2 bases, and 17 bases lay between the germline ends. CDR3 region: CSASWSDSATYEQYF. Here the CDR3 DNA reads TGCAGTGCTAGTTGGTCAGACTCAGCAACCTACGAGCAGTACTTC.

CDR3 protein: CASRDRAGPYNEQYF. The CDR3 region has the DNA TGTGCCAGCAGGGACAGAGCCGGGCCCTACAATGAGCAGTACTTC. The rearrangement uses TRBV2 and TRBJ2-7; a possible D gene is TRBD1 (6 bases). Trimming cost V 6 bases and J 7 bases, with 22 bases left between them. The CDR3 contains 15 residues. Germline V gene lookup returns CDR1 SNHLY and CDR2 FYNNEI.

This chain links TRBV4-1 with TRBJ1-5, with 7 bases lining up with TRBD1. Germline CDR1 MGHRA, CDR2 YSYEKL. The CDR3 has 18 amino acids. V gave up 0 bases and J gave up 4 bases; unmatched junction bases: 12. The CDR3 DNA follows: TGCGCCAGCAGCCAAGATCGGGGGGAACAGGGGAGGAATCAGCCCCAGCATTTT. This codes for CASSQDRGEQGRNQPQHF.

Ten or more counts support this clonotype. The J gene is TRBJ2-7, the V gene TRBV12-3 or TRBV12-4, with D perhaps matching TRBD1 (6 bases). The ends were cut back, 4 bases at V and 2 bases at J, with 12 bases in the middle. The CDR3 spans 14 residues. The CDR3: CASSSHRDPYEQYF. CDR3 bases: TGTGCCAGCAGTTCCCACAGGGATCCCTACGAGCAGTACTTC.

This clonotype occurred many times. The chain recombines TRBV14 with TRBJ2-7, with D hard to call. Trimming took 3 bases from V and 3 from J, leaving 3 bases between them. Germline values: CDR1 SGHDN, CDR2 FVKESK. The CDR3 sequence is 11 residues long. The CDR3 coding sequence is TGTGCCAGCAGCCACTACTACGAGCAGTACTTC. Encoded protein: CASSHYYEQYF.